These 32 T cell receptor beta chains came from one sample sequenced in a study of blood T cell repertoires in COVID-19 (dated by TCRdb to 2020 to 2021). The library was obtained by the immunoSEQ multiplex PCR assay. In its TCRdb copy, this immuneACCESS table keeps in-frame sequences only and misses some clones. Where compared with another copy, unresolved V genes explain less than half of these, and the others have no known cause. The sample records more than 50,000 clones, around 77% of which are singletons. Over 7.5% of the sample comes from the top ten. Input material: peripheral blood. The receptors derive from a human donor in a cohort sampled during active COVID-19.

About this clone: Distinct nucleotide sequences in the sample also encode this CDR3. V is TRBV5-1 and J is TRBJ2-7; D may be TRBD1 (6 bases). Germline V gene sequence: CDR1 SGHRS, CDR2 YFSETQ. V was cut by 2 bases and J by 0 bases, with 9 bases left in between. This CDR3 is built from 14 residues. The CDR3 DNA sequence: TGCGCCAGCAGCTTAGGGGGAAGCTCCTACGAGCAGTACTTC. This translates into CASSLGGSSYEQYF.

This chain joins TRBV6-2 or TRBV6-3 and TRBJ2-1; 14 bases are shared with TRBD2. Germline V gives CDR1 MNHEY, CDR2 SVGEGT. V shed 6 bases and J 10 bases; nucleotides not matched to a gene: 11. This CDR3 spans 16 amino acids. The CDR3 coding sequence is TGTGCCAGCAGCAGAACCGGGACTAGCGGGAGCGGAGAGCAGTTCTTC. It translates to CASSRTGTSGSGEQFF.

This sequence joins TRBV15 and TRBJ2-5, with TRBD1 matching 10 bases. CDR1 is LNHNV, CDR2 YYDKDF, per germline (reference sequence). The V gene end was trimmed by 1 base and the J gene end by 5 bases; junction bases not matched to a gene: 7. CDR3 size: 16 residues. The CDR3 region is CATSRGSGTGVETQYF. DNA of the CDR3: TGTGCCACCAGCAGAGGCTCCGGGACAGGGGTGGAGACCCAGTACTTC.

Worth noting for this clone: Different DNA sequences within this sample yield the same CDR3. The gene calls are TRBV7-2 and TRBJ1-6; the D gene is possibly TRBD1 (6 bases). Between the trimmed V and J ends, which lost 1 base and 6 bases, there was a span of 7 bases. Per germline, CDR1 SGHTA and CDR2 FQGNSA. The CDR3 has 14 residues. Written as DNA, the CDR3 is TGTGCCAGCAGCTTAGACAGGGCTAATTCACCCCTCCACTTT. This codes for CASSLDRANSPLHF.

V and J are TRBV3-1 (or the pseudogene TRBV3-2) and TRBJ1-2; the D is unclear. Germline CDR1 LGHDT, CDR2 YNNKEL (reference sequence). The V end was cut by 1 base, the J end by 4 bases, with 10 bases between. The CDR3 is made up of 14 amino acids. The CDR3 sequence: CASSQGALGYGYTF. CDR3 DNA sequence: TGTGCCAGCAGCCAAGGGGCCCTGGGCTATGGCTACACCTTC.

This clone was seen more than once but under ten times. The gene calls are TRBV4-3 and TRBJ2-1, with 9 positions matching TRBD2. Germline CDR1 is LGHNA and CDR2 is YSLEER. The length of the CDR3 is 18 residues. Trimming removed 0 bases from V and 2 bases from J; junction bases left unmatched: 8. The CDR3 reads CASSQDPHGTSTYNEQFF. The CDR3 region has the DNA TGCGCCAGCAGCCAAGACCCCCACGGGACTAGCACCTACAATGAGCAGTTCTTC.

The chain links TRBV7-2 to TRBJ1-3; TRBD1 agrees at 7 bases. Looked up from germline, CDR1 is SGHTA and CDR2 is FQGNSA. This CDR3 is 14 amino acids long. The ends lost 3 bases at V and 4 bases at J; junction bases unmatched: 3. Written as DNA, the CDR3 is TGTGCCAGCAGCTTTACAGGGGTGGGAAACACCATATATTTT. Translated, it gives CASSFTGVGNTIYF.

This clone was counted only a few times. J is TRBJ2-7 and V is TRBV10-3; perhaps TRBD1 as D (5 bases). V dropped 11 bases and J dropped 5 bases, with 16 bases sitting between them. CDR3 length: 12 residues. Germline V gene data show CDR1 as ENHRY and CDR2 as SYGVKD. The CDR3 DNA follows: TGTGCCTCCCCAAGCAGGGTCCACGAGCAGTACTTC. This codes for CASPSRVHEQYF.

V and J are TRBV2 and TRBJ1-4, with 10 nucleotides matching TRBD1. With 5 bases clipped from V and 3 bases from J, the junction kept 6 bases outside the gene matches. The germline V gene encodes CDR1 SNHLY and CDR2 FYNNEI. The CDR3 is 16 residues long. The CDR3 DNA follows: TGTGCCAGCAGTAGGGACAGGGGTATACCTAATGAAAAACTGTTTTTT. Its translation: CASSRDRGIPNEKLFF.

This sequence joins TRBV3-1 (or the pseudogene TRBV3-2) and TRBJ2-2; D call uncertain. The CDR3 extends over 17 amino acids. V was shortened by 6 bases and J by 3 bases, with 20 bases between the two germline ends. CDR1 LGHDT and CDR2 YNNKEL come from the germline V gene (reference sequence). Here the CDR3 reads CASSQIKVGRHTGELFF. The CDR3 coding sequence is TGTGCCAGCAGTCAGATTAAAGTAGGCAGGCACACCGGGGAGCTGTTTTTT.

CDR3 residues: CASSVAKGSAEKLFF. CDR3 sequence (DNA): TGTGCCAGCAGCGTAGCGAAGGGGTCAGCTGAAAAACTGTTTTTT. This chain links TRBV9 with TRBJ1-4; D perhaps matches TRBD1 (5 bases). Germline V gene sequence: CDR1 SGDLS, CDR2 YYNGEE. The CDR3 covers 15 residues. V lost 0 bases and J 7 bases, leaving 13 bases between the germline ends. The whole variable domain, filled in from reference TRBV9 and TRBJ1-4, reads DSGVTQTPKHLITATGQRVTLRCSPRSGDLSVYWYQQSLDQGLQFLIQYYNGEERAKGNILERFSAQQFPDLHSELNLSSLELGDSALYFCASSVAKGSAEKLFFGSGTQLSVL.

The J gene is TRBJ2-7, the V gene TRBV28, with TRBD2 as a possible D gene (6 bases). CDR3 length: 16 amino acids. CDR1 and CDR2 from the germline V gene are MDHEN and SYDVKM. V was shortened by 3 bases and J by 2 bases, with 17 bases between the two germline ends. CDR3 protein: CASSFYGGTYAYEQYF. CDR3 DNA sequence: TGTGCCAGCAGTTTTTACGGAGGGACGTATGCCTACGAGCAGTACTTC.

V and J are TRBV27 and TRBJ2-2, with TRBD1 as a possible D gene (5 bases). Trimming stripped 4 bases from V and 4 bases from J, with 7 bases between. This CDR3 is 13 amino acids long. The germline V gene has CDR1 MNHEY and CDR2 SMNVEV (reference sequence). The CDR3 DNA is TGTGCCAGCAGTTCAGGGTCCACCGGGGAGCTGTTTTTT. It yields the protein CASSSGSTGELFF.

This clone was detected a few times. The V and J genes are TRBV9 and TRBJ2-5, with TRBD2 identical over 9 bases. With 2 bases clipped from V and 2 bases from J, the junction kept 4 bases outside the gene matches. Germline CDR1 SGDLS, CDR2 YYNGEE. This CDR3 is 15 amino acids long. The CDR3 sequence: CASSVMLAGQETQYF. The CDR3 DNA reads as TGTGCCAGCAGCGTGATGCTAGCGGGACAAGAGACCCAGTACTTC.

In this sample, this clone turned up once. This chain uses TRBV6-5 with TRBJ2-7, with unresolved D. The CDR3 has 16 amino acids. Trimming stripped 0 bases from V and 5 bases from J, with 17 bases between. Germline CDR1 reads MNHEY; CDR2 reads SVGAGI. The CDR3 sequence is CASSYSGPSTVDEQYF. The CDR3 DNA follows: TGTGCCAGCAGTTACTCGGGCCCTTCTACCGTCGACGAGCAGTACTTC.

In this sample, this clone turned up once. This sequence joins TRBV5-4 and TRBJ1-1, with D unclear. Germline V CDR1 and CDR2: SGHNT, YYREEE (reference sequence). Deletions cut 6 bases from V and 3 bases from J, with 15 bases between. There are 14 residues in the CDR3. The CDR3 spells CASTEGGRDTEAFF. The CDR3 DNA reads as TGTGCCAGCACTGAAGGAGGGCGGGACACTGAAGCTTTCTTT.

CDR3 DNA: TGTGCCAGCAGCCCCGGAGAAGAGAACTATGGCTACACCTTC. This encodes CASSPGEENYGYTF. The rearrangement joins TRBV7-9 to TRBJ1-2; D unclear. The CDR3 loop spans 14 amino acids. Trimming took 5 bases from V and 2 from J, leaving 12 bases between them. In germline, CDR1 is SEHNR, CDR2 FQNEAQ (reference sequence).

This chain uses TRBV27 with TRBJ1-3; 9 nucleotides align to TRBD1. The CDR3 is made up of 15 amino acids. The germline V gene has CDR1 MNHEY and CDR2 SMNVEV (reference sequence). V lost 4 bases, J lost 2 bases, and 3 bases stayed unmatched. CDR3: CASSSGTGTGNTIYF. In nucleotides, the CDR3 is TGTGCCAGCAGTTCCGGGACAGGGACTGGAAACACCATATATTTT.

This rearrangement joins TRBV28 to TRBJ1-2; 8 positions match TRBD1. J lost 4 bases, V lost 6 bases, and 10 bases had no gene match. This CDR3 is built from 15 residues. CDR1 is MDHEN and CDR2 is SYDVKM in the germline V gene. CDR3 in DNA: TGTGCCAGCAGGGAGACTCAGGGGGCGTTCTATGGCTACACCTTC. It codes for CASRETQGAFYGYTF.

The chain employs TRBV9 and TRBJ1-2; possible D gene TRBD1, 6 bases. The V and J ends lost 3 bases and 2 bases respectively, with 11 bases between them. CDR1 and CDR2 from the germline V gene are SGDLS and YYNGEE. The length of the CDR3 is 14 residues. The CDR3 loop is CASSETTGNYGYTF. CDR3 nucleotides: TGTGCCAGCAGCGAGACAACAGGGAACTATGGCTACACCTTC.

V usage is TRBV19 and J usage is TRBJ1-2; 9 bases map to TRBD1. Looked up from germline, CDR1 is LNHDA and CDR2 is SQIVND (reference sequence). The V segment lost 7 bases and the J segment 7 bases; nucleotides outside the gene matches: 10. This CDR3 spans 14 amino acids. CDR3 coding DNA: TGTGCCAGTACCCAAGGGACAGGGATCGGTGGCTACACCTTC. It encodes CASTQGTGIGGYTF.

V is TRBV5-1 and J is TRBJ2-1; 12 nucleotides align to TRBD2. Germline V lookup: CDR1 SGHRS, CDR2 YFSETQ. The V gene end was trimmed by 4 bases and the J gene end by 3 bases; junction bases not matched to a gene: 14. This CDR3 has 19 residues. CDR3 loop: CASSPDGTSGLAGYNEQFF. CDR3 sequence (DNA): TGCGCCAGCAGCCCGGATGGGACATCGGGACTAGCGGGCTACAATGAGCAGTTCTTC.

The chain has TRBV5-6 and TRBJ1-1, with 8 bases matching TRBD1. V shed 5 bases and J 4 bases; nucleotides not matched to a gene: 7. From germline, CDR1 is SGHDT and CDR2 YYEEEE. The CDR3 covers 14 residues. The CDR3 here is CASSWGQGATEAFF. The CDR3 nucleotides read TGTGCCAGCAGTTGGGGGCAGGGGGCCACTGAAGCTTTCTTT. Supplemented by reference TRBV5-6 and TRBJ1-1, the full variable domain reads DAGVTQSPTHLIKTRGQQVTLRCSPKSGHDTVSWYQQALGQGPQFIFQYYEEEERQRGNFPDRFSGHQFPNYSSELNVNALLLGDSALYLCASSWGQGATEAFFGQGTRLTVV.

The CDR3 is CASSSGTGGSNNQPQHF. CDR3 DNA: TGTGCCAGCAGTTCCGGGACAGGGGGTTCTAACAATCAGCCCCAGCATTTT. V and J are TRBV5-6 and TRBJ1-5; 11 nucleotides align to TRBD1. The CDR3 consists of 17 residues. J lost 3 bases, V lost 5 bases, and 10 bases had no gene match. Germline values: CDR1 SGHDT, CDR2 YYEEEE.

The V call is TRBV19, the J call TRBJ2-6, with D perhaps matching TRBD1 (6 bases). The V end lost 5 bases, the J end lost 0 bases, and 17 bases lay between the germline ends. Germline V gene lookup returns CDR1 LNHDA and CDR2 SQIVND (reference sequence). The CDR3 has 18 residues. CDR3 DNA: TGTGCCAGTAGTCCCGGGGAAGGGGGTGGCTCTGGGGCCAACGTCCTGACTTTC. Its translation: CASSPGEGGGSGANVLTF.

The chain joins TRBV11-3 to TRBJ2-3; 8 bases are a match to TRBD1. V was clipped by 5 bases and J by 2 bases; unmatched bases: 9. The CDR3 is 16 residues long. Germline CDR1 SGHNT, CDR2 YENEEA. Written as DNA, the CDR3 is TGTGCCAGCAGCACCGGTGGGACAGGACTCACAGATACGCAGTATTTT. It encodes CASSTGGTGLTDTQYF.

This clone turned up a few times. The chain has TRBV2 and TRBJ1-5; tentatively, D is TRBD1 (5 bases). The CDR3 sequence is 15 residues long. The V end was cut by 6 bases, the J end by 2 bases, with 14 bases between. Germline assignment: CDR1 SNHLY and CDR2 FYNNEI. CDR3 bases: TGTGCCAGCAGCGCCACAGGATTCGGCAATCAGCCCCAGCATTTT. This sequence encodes CASSATGFGNQPQHF.

The rearrangement links TRBV5-4 to TRBJ2-3; 12 bases are a match to TRBD2. The CDR3 loop spans 17 amino acids. The germline gives CDR1 SGHNT, CDR2 YYREEE (reference sequence). Trimming took 2 bases from V and 0 from J; bases not matched to a gene: 4. The CDR3 sequence is CASSFQLAGGSTDTQYF. CDR3 DNA: TGTGCCAGCAGCTTCCAGCTAGCGGGAGGGAGCACAGATACGCAGTATTTT. Supplemented by reference TRBV5-4 and TRBJ2-3, the full variable domain reads ETGVTQSPTHLIKTRGQQVTLRCSSQSGHNTVSWYQQALGQGPQFIFQYYREEENGRGNFPPRFSGLQFPNYSSELNVNALELDDSALYLCASSFQLAGGSTDTQYFGPGTRLTVL.

The rearrangement joins TRBV2 to TRBJ2-7, with TRBD1 matching 8 bases. Trimming cost V 7 bases and J 6 bases; bases outside gene matches: 14. Germline V gene sequence: CDR1 SNHLY, CDR2 FYNNEI. The CDR3 has 15 residues. The CDR3 sequence is CASNQGGQDGSEQYF. In DNA form, the CDR3 reads TGTGCCAGCAACCAGGGGGGACAGGACGGGTCCGAGCAGTACTTC.

V usage is TRBV27 and J usage is TRBJ1-6, with D perhaps TRBD1 (5 bases). This CDR3 comprises 16 residues. Trimming stripped 3 bases from V and 0 bases from J, with 9 bases between. CDR1 and CDR2 from the germline V gene are MNHEY and SMNVEV (reference sequence). In DNA, the CDR3 is TGTGCCAGCAGTTTGGGGCGTCCCTCCTATAATTCACCCCTCCACTTT. Translated: CASSLGRPSYNSPLHF.

This chain uses TRBV7-9 with TRBJ1-4; D not resolved. Germline lookup yields CDR1 SEHNR and CDR2 FQNEAQ (reference sequence). The CDR3 runs 12 residues. V was trimmed by 3 bases and J by 14 bases, leaving 13 bases between them. CDR3 sequence: CASSFERGRLFF. The CDR3 nucleotides read TGTGCCAGCAGCTTCGAACGCGGTCGGCTGTTTTTT.

The chain recombines TRBV4-2 with TRBJ2-1, with 7 nucleotides matching TRBD1. The CDR3 loop spans 14 amino acids. Germline V gene sequence: CDR1 LGHNA, CDR2 YNFKEQ. V shed 3 bases and J 6 bases; nucleotides not matched to a gene: 5. CDR3 nucleotides: TGTGCCAGCAGCCACGACAGGGCTGGCAATGAGCAGTTCTTC. It translates to CASSHDRAGNEQFF.